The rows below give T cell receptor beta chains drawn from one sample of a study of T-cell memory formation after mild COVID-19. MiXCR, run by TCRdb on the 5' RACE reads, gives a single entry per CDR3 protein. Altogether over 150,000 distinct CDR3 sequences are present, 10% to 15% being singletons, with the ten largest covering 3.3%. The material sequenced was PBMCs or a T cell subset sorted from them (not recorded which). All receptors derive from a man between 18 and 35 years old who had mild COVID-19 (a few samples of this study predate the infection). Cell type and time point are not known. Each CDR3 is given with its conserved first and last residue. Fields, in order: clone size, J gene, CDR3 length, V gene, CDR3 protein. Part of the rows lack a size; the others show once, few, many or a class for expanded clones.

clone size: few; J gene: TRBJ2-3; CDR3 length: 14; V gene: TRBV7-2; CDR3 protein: CASKTSGGSDTQYF
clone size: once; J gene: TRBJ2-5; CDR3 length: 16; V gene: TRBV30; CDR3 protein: CAWSTHPGHGRETQYF
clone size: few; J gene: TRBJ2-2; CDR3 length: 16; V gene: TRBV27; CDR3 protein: CASSPLAGANTGELFF
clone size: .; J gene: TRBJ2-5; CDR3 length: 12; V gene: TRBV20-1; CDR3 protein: CSPRTAQETQYF
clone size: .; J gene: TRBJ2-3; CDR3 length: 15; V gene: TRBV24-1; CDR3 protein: CATSETGLASDTQYF
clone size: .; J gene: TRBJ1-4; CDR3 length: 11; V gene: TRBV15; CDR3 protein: CATSRDGPLFF
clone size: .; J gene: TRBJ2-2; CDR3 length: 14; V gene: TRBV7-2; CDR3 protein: CASSHNQFAGELFF
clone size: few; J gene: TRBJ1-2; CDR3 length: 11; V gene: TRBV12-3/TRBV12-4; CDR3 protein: CASSSLRGYTF
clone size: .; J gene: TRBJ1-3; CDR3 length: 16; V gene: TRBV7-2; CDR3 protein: CASRLAGQGAIGAIYF
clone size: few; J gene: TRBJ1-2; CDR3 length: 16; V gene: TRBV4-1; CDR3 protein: CASSQPLRQGLYGYTF
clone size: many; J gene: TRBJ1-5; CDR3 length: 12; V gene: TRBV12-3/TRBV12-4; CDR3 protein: CASSNSNQPQHF
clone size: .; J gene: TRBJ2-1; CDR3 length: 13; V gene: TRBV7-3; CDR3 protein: CASSEGLNNEQFF
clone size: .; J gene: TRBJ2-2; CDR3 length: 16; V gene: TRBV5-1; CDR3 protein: CASSRPVAGHTGELFF
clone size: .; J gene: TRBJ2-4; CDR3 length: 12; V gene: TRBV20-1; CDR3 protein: CSAEPGGNIQYF
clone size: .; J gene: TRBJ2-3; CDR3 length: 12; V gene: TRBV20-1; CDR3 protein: CSARVRTDTQYF
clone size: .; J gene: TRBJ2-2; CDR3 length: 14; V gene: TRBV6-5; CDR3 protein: CASRDRVRTGELFF
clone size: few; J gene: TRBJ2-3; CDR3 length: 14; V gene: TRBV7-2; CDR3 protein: CASRRGPNTDTQYF
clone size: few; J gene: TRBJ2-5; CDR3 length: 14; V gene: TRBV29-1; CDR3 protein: CSVRLIQGAKTQYF
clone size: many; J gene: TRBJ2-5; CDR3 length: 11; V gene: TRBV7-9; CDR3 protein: CASRNQETQYF
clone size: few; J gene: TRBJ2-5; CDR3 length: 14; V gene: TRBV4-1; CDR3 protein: CASSQDWARETQYF
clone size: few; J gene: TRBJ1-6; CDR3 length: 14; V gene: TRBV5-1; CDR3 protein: CASSPGTGDSPLHF
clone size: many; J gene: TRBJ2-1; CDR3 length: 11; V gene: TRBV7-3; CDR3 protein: CASSLGNEQFF
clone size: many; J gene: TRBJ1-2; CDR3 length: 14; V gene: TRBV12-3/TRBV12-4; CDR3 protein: CASSLSLDRNGYTF
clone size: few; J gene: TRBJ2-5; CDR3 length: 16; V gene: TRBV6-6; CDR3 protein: CASSYTGLAGQETQYF
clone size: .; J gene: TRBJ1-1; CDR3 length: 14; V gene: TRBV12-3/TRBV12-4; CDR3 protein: CASCGQTVRTEAFF
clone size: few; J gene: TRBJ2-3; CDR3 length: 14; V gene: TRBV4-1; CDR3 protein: CASSQGPIGDTQYF
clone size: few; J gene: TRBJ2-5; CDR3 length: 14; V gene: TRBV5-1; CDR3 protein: CASSRGGAQETQYF
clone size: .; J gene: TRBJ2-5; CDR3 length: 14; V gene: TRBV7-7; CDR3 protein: CASSSTTGSETQYF
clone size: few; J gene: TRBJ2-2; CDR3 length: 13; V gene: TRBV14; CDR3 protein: CASSQVYSGELFF
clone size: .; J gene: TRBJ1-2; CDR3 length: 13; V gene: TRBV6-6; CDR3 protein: CASTPGKYYGYTF
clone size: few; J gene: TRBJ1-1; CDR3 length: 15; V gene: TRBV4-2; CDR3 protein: CASSQDSTGFSEAFF
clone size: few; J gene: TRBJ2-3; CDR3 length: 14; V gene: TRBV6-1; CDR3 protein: CASSERGRADTQYF
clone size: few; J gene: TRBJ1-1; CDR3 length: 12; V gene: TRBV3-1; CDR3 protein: CASSQGGVSAFF
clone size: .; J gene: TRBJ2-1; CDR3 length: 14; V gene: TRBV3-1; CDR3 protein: CASSQRDSYNEQFF
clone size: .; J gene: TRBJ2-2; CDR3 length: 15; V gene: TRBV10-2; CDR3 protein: CASTRATPNTGELFF
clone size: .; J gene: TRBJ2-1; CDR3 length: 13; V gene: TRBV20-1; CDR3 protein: CSARPGLAREQFF
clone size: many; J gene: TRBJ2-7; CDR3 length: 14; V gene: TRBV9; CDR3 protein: CASSVEPRSEEQYF
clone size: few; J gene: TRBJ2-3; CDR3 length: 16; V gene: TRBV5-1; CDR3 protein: CASLDGRGGVADTQYF
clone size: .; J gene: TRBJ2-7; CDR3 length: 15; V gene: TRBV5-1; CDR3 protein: CASSLALSATYEQYF
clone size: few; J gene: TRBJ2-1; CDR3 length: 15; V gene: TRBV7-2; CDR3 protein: CASSINSGGPNEQFF
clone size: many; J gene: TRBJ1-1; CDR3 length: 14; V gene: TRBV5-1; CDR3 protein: CASSLLGRNTEAFF
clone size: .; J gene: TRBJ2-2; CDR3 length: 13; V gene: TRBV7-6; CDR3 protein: CASSFGWTGELFF
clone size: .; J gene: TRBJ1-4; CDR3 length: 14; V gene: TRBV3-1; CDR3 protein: CASSQQGFRAKLFF
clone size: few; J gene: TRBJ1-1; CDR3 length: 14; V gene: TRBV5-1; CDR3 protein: CASKRQGAETEAFF
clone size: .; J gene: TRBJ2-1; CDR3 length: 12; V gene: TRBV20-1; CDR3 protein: CSARGGENEQFF
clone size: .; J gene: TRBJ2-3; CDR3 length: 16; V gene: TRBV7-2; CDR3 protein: CASSSGTFLITDTQYF
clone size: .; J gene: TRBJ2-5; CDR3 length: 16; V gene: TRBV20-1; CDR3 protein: CSARPPGGGNQETQYF
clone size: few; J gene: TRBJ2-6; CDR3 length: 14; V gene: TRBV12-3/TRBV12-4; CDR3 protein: CASRRVSGANVLTF
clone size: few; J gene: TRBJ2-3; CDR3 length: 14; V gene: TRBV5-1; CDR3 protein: CASSPTASRDTQYF
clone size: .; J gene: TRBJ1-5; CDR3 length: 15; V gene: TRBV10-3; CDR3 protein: CAISLGQGQNQPQHF
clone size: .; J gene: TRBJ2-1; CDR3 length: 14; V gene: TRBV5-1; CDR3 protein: CASRGARGAGEQFF
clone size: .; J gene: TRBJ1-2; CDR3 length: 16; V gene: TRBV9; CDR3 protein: CASSVGTVFSNYGYTF
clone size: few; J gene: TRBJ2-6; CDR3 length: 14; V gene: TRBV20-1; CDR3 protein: CSARSGGGANVLTF
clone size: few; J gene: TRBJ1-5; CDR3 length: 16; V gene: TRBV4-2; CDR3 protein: CASSQVAGYSNQPQHF
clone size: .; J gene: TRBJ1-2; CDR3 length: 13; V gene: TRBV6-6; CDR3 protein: CATPSPGLYGYTF